This T cell receptor beta chain stems from a study of blood T cell repertoires in COVID-19. On the study more broadly: The origin of the acute and convalescent COVID-19 samples was the United States, Italy and Spain. In each case, the material was cDNA or gDNA derived from T cells, B-cell-depleted T cells, or PBMCs.

Original processing notes: Amplification of reference gene primers provided the estimated nucleated cell counts. Assay: immunoSEQ multiplex PCR; the TCRdb copy retains only in-frame clones and omits some. That table gives V, J and clone size, and the DNA gave D and trimming. The sample has about 60,000 clones, around 80% seen once. Germline CDR1 and CDR2: SNHLY and FYNNEI. This CDR3 is 14 amino acids long. J was trimmed by 3 bases and V by 11 bases; bases with no gene match: 9. This sequence joins TRBV2 and TRBJ2-7; 11 positions agree with TRBD2. Material for sequencing was peripheral blood. This clonotype originated in a woman older than 75 with acute or convalescent COVID-19. In DNA, the CDR3 is TGTGCCGGCGAGGGACTAGCGGATAACTACGAGCAGTACTTC. Its translation is CAGEGLADNYEQYF.